The TCR beta chain described here comes from a study of T cell changes during pregnancy in multiple sclerosis. This table comes from immunoSEQ multiplex PCR, and its TCRdb copy is limited to in-frame clones, with some not included. The sample has under 60,000 clones, roughly nine tenths seen once; the top ten hold about 0.41%. The CDR3 sequence is 13 residues long. Germline V gene lookup returns CDR1 SGHTA and CDR2 FQGNSA. The junction had 6 bases not matched to a gene; V was cut back by 3 bases and J by 9 bases. J is TRBJ2-3 and V is TRBV7-2; 7 bases agree with TRBD1. Sequenced material: CD4+ T cells from peripheral blood mononuclear cells, taken in the second trimester of pregnancy. The origin of this receptor is a female donor in good health, enrolled as a control in a pregnancy study. Written as DNA, the CDR3 is TGTGCCAGCAGCTTTAAGGGGGCAAAGACGCAGTATTTT. Its translation is CASSFKGAKTQYF.